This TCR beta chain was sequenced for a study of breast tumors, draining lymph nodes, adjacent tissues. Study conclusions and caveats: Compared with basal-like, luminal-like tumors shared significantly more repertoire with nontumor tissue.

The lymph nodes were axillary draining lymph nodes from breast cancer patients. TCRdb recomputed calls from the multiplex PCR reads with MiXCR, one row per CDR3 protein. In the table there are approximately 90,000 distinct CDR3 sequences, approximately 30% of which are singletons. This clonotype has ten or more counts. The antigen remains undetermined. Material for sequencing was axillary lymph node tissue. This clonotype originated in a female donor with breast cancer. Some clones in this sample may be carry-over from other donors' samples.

The CDR3 is CASSLTGDTQYF. The CDR3 nucleotides read TGTGCCAGCAGCTTAACGGGGGATACGCAGTATTTT. The chain uses TRBV7-3 and TRBJ2-3; the D is unclear. CDR1 and CDR2 from the germline V gene are SGHTA and FQGTGA. This CDR3 has 12 amino acids. Trimming stripped 0 bases from V and 6 bases from J, with 4 bases between.